A selection of T cell receptor beta chains follows, all from one sample in a study of T-cell reconstitution after alpha-beta-depleted transplantation in children. TCRdb reanalysed the PCR reads using MiXCR and keeps one entry per CDR3 protein. The sample includes 210,000 or so distinct CDR3 sequences, 8% to 10% seen only once; the top ten take 5% to 7%. Sequences were derived from PBMCs from the stem cell graft donor, sampled from the stem cell graft. These receptors came from a human donor who donated a stem cell graft to a child with acute lymphoblastic leukemia. The CDR3 runs from the conserved cysteine through the conserved F or W. The D gene is left open where the match is weak. Clone size appears in some rows only: once, few, many, or a class for an expanded clone.

v_call	clone_size	d_call	j_call	cdr3_aa	cdr3_nt
TRBV4-3	many	.	TRBJ1-4	CASSQDPGTDATNEKLFF	TGCGCCAGCAGCCAAGATCCCGGGACCGATGCAACTAATGAAAAACTGTTTTTT
TRBV11-3	once	.	TRBJ2-1	CASRQGLGSSYNEQFF	TGTGCCAGCAGACAGGGTCTCGGGAGCTCCTACAATGAGCAGTTCTTC
TRBV5-1	many	TRBD2	TRBJ2-5	CASSPTAGGQPGNTQYF	TGCGCCAGCAGCCCAACAGCGGGGGGGCAACCGGGCAATACCCAGTACTTC
TRBV5-1	few	TRBD1	TRBJ2-7	CASSLANNRDRGDEQYF	TGCGCCAGCAGCTTGGCCAACAACCGGGACAGGGGGGACGAGCAGTACTTC
TRBV29-1	.	.	TRBJ2-5	CSVDRGLGGETQYF	TGCAGCGTTGACCGGGGGTTGGGAGGAGAGACCCAGTACTTC
TRBV10-3	.	TRBD1	TRBJ1-3	CAITKDRGLDTIYF	TGTGCCATCACGAAGGACAGGGGGTTAGACACCATATATTTT
TRBV19	many	.	TRBJ2-5	CASRFGETQYF	TGTGCCAGTAGGTTCGGAGAGACCCAGTACTTC
TRBV27	.	TRBD1	TRBJ2-7	CASSNTGTGRYEQYF	TGTGCCAGCAGTAATACCGGGACAGGGCGCTACGAGCAGTACTTC
TRBV6-5	.	TRBD1	TRBJ2-7	CASSYRDSLYEQYF	TGTGCCAGCAGTTACCGGGACAGCCTCTACGAGCAGTACTTC
TRBV12-3/TRBV12-4	few	TRBD1	TRBJ2-7	CASSFLDRGSYEQYF	TGTGCCAGCAGTTTTCTGGACAGGGGGTCCTACGAGCAGTACTTC